A selection of T cell receptor beta chains follows, all from one sample in a study of T cells in Graves' hyperthyroidism and ophthalmopathy. TCRdb ran MiXCR on the multiplex PCR reads and lists one entry per CDR3 protein. This table has under 300,000 distinct CDR3 sequences, about 20% appearing once. Sequencing input: blood. The source is a man aged 25-45 years with Graves' ophthalmopathy. Each CDR3 is given with its conserved first and last residue. A D gene is named only where the DNA matches it firmly. Clone size is shown for a subset of rows, as once, few, many or a class of expanded clone.

J gene,V gene,D gene,clone size,CDR3 DNA,CDR3 protein
TRBJ1-5,TRBV6-1,-,many,TGTGCCAGCAGTGAGACGGGACCCCTGCAGAAGCCCCAGCATTTT,CASSETGPLQKPQHF
TRBJ2-1,TRBV2,-,many,TGTGCCAGCAGTAACACTTGGGTTGCTGAGCAGTTCTTC,CASSNTWVAEQFF
TRBJ2-1,TRBV27,TRBD2,few,TGTGCCAGCACCTCCCAAAGGGGACTACCATACAATGAGCAGTTCTTC,CASTSQRGLPYNEQFF
TRBJ2-3,TRBV20-1,-,-,TGCAGTGCTAAGGGCTTAGCGGAGCCCACAGATACGCAGTATTTT,CSAKGLAEPTDTQYF
TRBJ1-6,TRBV12-3/TRBV12-4,TRBD1,-,TGTGCCAGCAGCGGACAGGGGGCGACTTATTCACCCCTCCACTTT,CASSGQGATYSPLHF
TRBJ1-1,TRBV20-1,TRBD1,few,TGCAGTGCTAGAGGGACAGGGGACACTGAAGCTTTCTTT,CSARGTGDTEAFF
TRBJ2-3,TRBV24-1,-,few,TGTGCCACCAAAGACCGAGGGGCGAAAGATACGCAGTATTTT,CATKDRGAKDTQYF
TRBJ2-5,TRBV27,-,many,TGTGCCAGCAGGCAAGGGCCCCAAGAGACCCAGTACTTC,CASRQGPQETQYF
TRBJ2-5,TRBV28,TRBD2,few,TGTGCCAGCAGTTTAAGGGGGACTAGCTGGGAGACCCAGTACTTC,CASSLRGTSWETQYF
TRBJ2-1,TRBV6-2/TRBV6-3,TRBD2,-,TGTGCCAGCAGTTACCTCGGGGGACTAGCGTGGTTCTTC,CASSYLGGLAWFF
TRBJ2-7,TRBV5-1,-,-,TGCGCCAGCAGCTCCAACTCGGGCCTTTTCGAGCAGTACTTC,CASSSNSGLFEQYF
TRBJ2-5,TRBV10-3,TRBD1,-,TGTGCCATCAGTGAGATCACAGGGGCCCGGGAGACCCAGTACTTC,CAISEITGARETQYF
TRBJ2-7,TRBV18,-,-,TGTGCCAGCTCACCGGGACTGAGCTCCTACGAGCAGTACTTC,CASSPGLSSYEQYF
TRBJ2-7,TRBV20-1,TRBD2,-,TGCAGTGCAACTAGCGGGACCTACAGTGTCGAGCAGTACTTC,CSATSGTYSVEQYF
TRBJ1-5,TRBV10-3,TRBD1,-,TGTGCCATCAGTGAGTCATGGACAGGGGCTTCAAGCAATCAGCCCCAGCATTTT,CAISESWTGASSNQPQHF
TRBJ1-1,TRBV6-2/TRBV6-3,TRBD1,few,TGTGCCAGCAGTTACCGACCGCCGGGACAGGGCTTCCCTGAAGCTTTCTTT,CASSYRPPGQGFPEAFF
TRBJ2-2,TRBV24-1,-,-,TGTGCCACCAGTGAAAGTGGCGGGGAGCTGTTTTTT,CATSESGGELFF
TRBJ1-6,TRBV3-1,-,-,TGTGCCAGCAGCCAAGGGAAAAGTGGGACACCCCCCCACTTT,CASSQGKSGTPPHF
TRBJ1-1,TRBV9,-,-,TGTGCCAGCAGCGTCCACCTTCGCACTGAAGCTTTCTTT,CASSVHLRTEAFF
TRBJ1-1,TRBV29-1,-,-,TGCAGCGTTCAGGAGACACCGAACACTGAAGCTTTCTTT,CSVQETPNTEAFF
TRBJ2-7,TRBV27,-,once,TGTGCCAGCAGTTTTGGAAGAGGGCCGGACTACGAGCAGTACTTC,CASSFGRGPDYEQYF
TRBJ1-1,TRBV28,-,many,TGTGCCAGCAGGGGCGAGGCAGCCCGAGGCACTGAAGCTTTCTTT,CASRGEAARGTEAFF
TRBJ2-4,TRBV4-1,TRBD1,-,TGCGCCAGCAGCCTATCGGGACAGAGAGTTCAGTACTTC,CASSLSGQRVQYF
TRBJ1-2,TRBV3-1,-,many,TGTGCCAGCAGCCACGCGCAAAGGCCATATGGCTACACCTTC,CASSHAQRPYGYTF
TRBJ2-5,TRBV5-6,TRBD1,many,TGTGCCAGCAGCCAGACAGGGATAGAGACCCAGTACTTC,CASSQTGIETQYF
TRBJ2-1,TRBV2,TRBD2,many,TGTGCCAGCAGGTTATCGCGGGAGGGGATGAATGAGCAGTTCTTC,CASRLSREGMNEQFF
TRBJ2-3,TRBV7-3,-,-,TGTGCCAGCAGCTTAGATGAGAGAGTAGATACGCAGTATTTT,CASSLDERVDTQYF